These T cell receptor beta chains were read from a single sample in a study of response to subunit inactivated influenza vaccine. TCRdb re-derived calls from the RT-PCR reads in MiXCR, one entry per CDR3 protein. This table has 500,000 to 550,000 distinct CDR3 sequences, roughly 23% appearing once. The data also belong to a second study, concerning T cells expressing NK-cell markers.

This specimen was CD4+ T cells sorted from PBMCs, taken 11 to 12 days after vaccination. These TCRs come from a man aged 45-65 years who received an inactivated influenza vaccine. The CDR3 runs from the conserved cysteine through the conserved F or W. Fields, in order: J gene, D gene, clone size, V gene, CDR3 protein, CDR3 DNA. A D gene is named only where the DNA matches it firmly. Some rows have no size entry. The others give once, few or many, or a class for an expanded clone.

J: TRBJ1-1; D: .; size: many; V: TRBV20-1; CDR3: CSASQPSTEAFF; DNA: TGCAGTGCTAGCCAGCCGAGCACTGAAGCTTTCTTT
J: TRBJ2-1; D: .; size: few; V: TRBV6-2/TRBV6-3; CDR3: CASTMPGLSNEQFF; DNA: TGTGCCAGCACGATGCCGGGACTCTCCAATGAGCAGTTCTTC
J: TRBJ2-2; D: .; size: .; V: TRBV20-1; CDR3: CSASTAENTGELFF; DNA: TGCAGTGCTTCGACAGCAGAGAACACCGGGGAGCTGTTTTTT
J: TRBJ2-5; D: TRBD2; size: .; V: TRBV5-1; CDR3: CASSPAGVPYQETQYF; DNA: TGCGCCAGCAGCCCAGCGGGGGTACCCTATCAAGAGACCCAGTACTTC
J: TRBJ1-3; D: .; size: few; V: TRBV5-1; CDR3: CASSLEGNGNTIYF; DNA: TGCGCCAGCAGCTTGGAGGGCAATGGAAACACCATATATTTT
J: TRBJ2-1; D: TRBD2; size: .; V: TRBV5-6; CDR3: CASSGTGLAGNEQFF; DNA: TGTGCCAGCAGCGGAACAGGACTAGCGGGTAATGAGCAGTTCTTC
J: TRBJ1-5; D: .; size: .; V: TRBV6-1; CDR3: CASTPSGNNQPQHF; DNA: TGTGCCAGCACCCCGTCGGGGAACAATCAGCCCCAGCATTTT
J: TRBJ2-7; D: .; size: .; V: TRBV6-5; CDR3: CASSYRRGGAYEQYF; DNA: TGTGCCAGCAGTTACCGGAGGGGGGGGGCCTACGAGCAGTACTTC
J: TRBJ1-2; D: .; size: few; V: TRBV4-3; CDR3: CASSQDPGTKGGYTF; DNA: TGCGCCAGCAGCCAAGATCCCGGGACAAAAGGTGGCTACACCTTC
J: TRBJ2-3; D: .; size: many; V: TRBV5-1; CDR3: CASSLPTDTQYF; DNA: TGCGCCAGCAGCTTGCCCACAGATACGCAGTATTTT